This T cell receptor beta chain is from a study of long-term antiretroviral therapy in people with HIV (dated by TCRdb to between 2021 and 2023). Some background on the complete study: The earliest samples were collected about a decade before the 2015 WHO recommendation for immediate ART, when ART was typically delayed until CD4 counts fell. A retrospective serial study tested whether ART initiation and durable HIV suppression were associated with changes in peripheral blood TRB repertoire composition and diversity. No cross-contamination during QIAcube processing was seen in test extractions of a monoclonal T-cell line run alongside roughly 30 polyclonal samples. Of the 30 participants with HIV, approximately twelve were female. A total of 192 cryopreserved PBMC samples were contributed to the cohort by 30 adults with confirmed HIV infection, with samples collected serially over a mean of approximately six years (range 1-12).

The immunoSEQ hsTCRB v3.0 assay was used at survey level resolution to sequence the TRB variable region. TRB sequencing targeted a depth of about 40,000-50,000 T-cell genomes per sample. Pooled TRB libraries were sequenced on an Illumina MiSeq with a v3 150-cycle kit. As for the authors' bioinformatics: Repertoire analysis was run in R within a reproducible Nextflow workflow that covered QC, data transformation and analysis. Custom analyses were implemented in LymphoSeq2, an R package for AIRR-Seq data exploration. Several samples that produced fewer than 5000 total TRB sequences were removed, so fewer than 200 HIV repertoires were analyzed. Of the 188 retained HIV repertoires, almost 60 were collected before and 120 to 130 after ART initiation. Repertoires were downsampled to 5000 TRB nucleotide sequences, with summary statistics averaged over 100 downsampling iterations. The analysis kept only TRB sequences whose CDR3 regions were at least seven amino acids long. A Shannon entropy-derived clonality score and the Gini coefficient were used to measure diversity. In the repertoire networks, any two of the top 5000 CDR3 amino acid sequences were connected whenever the two sequences differed by an edit distance of one. For TRB CDR3 amino acid sequences, GLIPH2 was used to predict antigen specificity groups and MHC restriction. To flag known associations with CMV, EBV, HIV or tissue antigens, CDR3 amino acid sequences were compared against VDJdb and McPAS-TCR. Pre-ART, post-ART and control groups were compared with Wilcoxon signed-rank tests and Holm-Bonferroni correction. Held by TCRdb, this immuneACCESS table contains in-frame sequences only and omits some clones. Under half of the omission traces to an unresolved V gene where checked; the cause of the rest is unknown. The V and J calls and clone size are taken from that table; D and trimming were inferred from the DNA. The sample table lists under 50,000 clones, roughly nine tenths of them with a count of one. The ten biggest clones cover 4% of the sample.

This clone was picked up one time. This receptor's antigen is unknown. Qualities for individual bases were not recorded, and no much larger clone is one base off. What the study reported, not specific to this receptor: Because pre-ART samples had limited cell numbers, profiling was done on unsorted PBMC rather than on sorted CD4+ and CD8+ T cells. Since PBMC availability was limited, sequencing covered only the TCR beta chain, with no alpha chain pairing. Starting ART was linked to a significant rise in TRB diversity, yet even with long-term ART the diversity remained significantly lower than in transplant donor controls. Inferences about post-ART repertoire changes are limited because no data were available on ART adherence, viral resistance or therapy changes. The samples span the years 2004 to 2017, and the ART regimens used at that time may not be as effective as current regimens. Narrower CDR3 length ranges were observed in HIV repertoires than in controls, and an antigen-experienced repertoire with only a slight naive shift after ART was suggested by the network structure. The repertoire was dominated across all time points by expanded TRB clones identified before ART initiation, although this dominance was seen to fluctuate and to decrease in many PLHIV after ART.

Inclusion was restricted to participants for whom at least one PBMC sample before ART initiation and at least two post-ART samples were available. All participants with HIV were treated in the United States of America. Before DNA extraction, cryopreserved samples of roughly 1-11 million PBMC were thawed and then washed. At the time of the earliest PBMC sample, participants with HIV were aged between 23 and 54 years. PBMC samples were contributed by each participant from 1-4 timepoints before ART initiation and 2-8 timepoints after ART initiation, with a median of 7 samples. Serial HIV viral load, CD4+ T-cell count, ART history and demographic data were obtained for every participant. A Qiagen kit on a QIAcube was used to extract genomic DNA from unsorted PBMC, with samples processed in batches of 12. The CDR3, cysteine through phenylalanine, is 16 amino acids long. The retained sequence is limited to the CDR3, 48 bases, with the frame set at the first base. CDR1 and CDR2 are read off the germline V gene (reference sequence) as SGHKS and YYEKEE. Trimming removed 0 bases from V and 1 base from J; the gene matches leave 4 bases unexplained.

The input for sequencing was unsorted PBMCs, taken 1.2 years after starting antiretroviral therapy. The TCR was taken from a woman in her fifties or sixties with HIV. The rearrangement joined TRBV5-5 to TRBJ2-7; 10 central nucleotides agree with TRBD2. The CDR3 reads as follows: CASSLERGGRSYEQYF. The bases are TGTGCCAGCAGCTTGGAGCGGGGGGGCAGGTCCTACGAGCAGTACTTC.